What follows are 11 T cell receptor beta chains derived from one specimen sequenced in a study of shared clonotypes between healthy human individuals. Method: immunoSEQ multiplex PCR; TCRdb's copy keeps in-frame clones and lacks some. Here the sample spans 900,000 to 1,200,000 clones, about four fifths being singletons. Sequencing was carried out using memory CD4+ T cells from PBMCs. Regarding subset: CD45RA-negative fraction. Receptors were obtained from a man between 18 and 29 years old in good health. Some clones in this sample may be carry-over from other donors' samples.

The J gene is TRBJ1-1, the V gene TRBV7-9; 7 bases fit TRBD1. With V trimmed by 6 bases and J by 5 bases, 12 bases remained unmatched. There are 15 residues in the CDR3. Germline CDR1 is SEHNR and CDR2 is FQNEAQ (reference sequence). The CDR3 loop is CASRTGDSPTTEAFF. The CDR3 DNA reads TGTGCCAGCAGGACCGGGGACAGCCCAACGACTGAAGCTTTCTTT.

The chain is built from TRBV6-6 and TRBJ2-3; 15 positions agree with TRBD2. Germline CDR1 MNHNY, CDR2 SVGAGI (reference sequence). After removal of 6 bases from V and 5 bases from J, the junction contained 6 bases not matched to a gene. The CDR3 sequence is 16 residues long. The CDR3 here is CASRPGLAGGVDTQYF. CDR3 nucleotides: TGTGCCAGCAGGCCGGGACTAGCGGGAGGAGTAGATACGCAGTATTTT.

Concerning this clone: The same CDR3 is also encoded by other DNA sequences in this sample. The V and J genes are TRBV18 and TRBJ1-5, with no clear D. The CDR3 is made up of 15 amino acids. V lost 2 bases to trimming and J lost 0 bases, with 8 bases between them. CDR1 is KGHSH and CDR2 is LQKENI in the germline V gene. For the CDR3, the DNA is TGTGCCAGCTCACCAGTTGGGAATAGCAATCAGCCCCAGCATTTT. This translates into CASSPVGNSNQPQHF.

The rearrangement uses TRBV2 and TRBJ2-7; D unresolved. The germline gives CDR1 SNHLY, CDR2 FYNNEI. Trimming pared 6 bases from V and 2 bases from J, leaving 8 bases between. The CDR3 is made up of 12 amino acids. The CDR3 reads CASRSPPYEQYF. For the CDR3, the DNA is TGTGCCAGCAGGAGCCCTCCCTACGAGCAGTACTTC.

The chain carries TRBV19 and TRBJ2-5, with TRBD1 as a possible D gene (5 bases). The V end was cut by 7 bases, the J end by 3 bases, with 9 bases between. Per germline, CDR1 LNHDA and CDR2 SQIVND (reference sequence). CDR3 length: 12 residues. CDR3 DNA: TGTGCCAGTAAAGGGGTCGAAGAGACCCAGTACTTC. Protein product: CASKGVEETQYF.

The V and J genes are TRBV10-3 and TRBJ1-1; D uncertain. Trimming removed 4 bases from V and 1 base from J, with 10 bases in between. The germline V gene has CDR1 ENHRY and CDR2 SYGVKD. This CDR3 spans 14 amino acids. The CDR3 nucleotides are TGTGCCATCAGTGTAATTTGGGGGAACACTGAAGCTTTCTTT. Residues: CAISVIWGNTEAFF.

The genes are TRBV15 and TRBJ2-6; D remains unclear. V was clipped by 1 base and J by 3 bases, with 10 bases between them. Germline CDR1 and CDR2: LNHNV and YYDKDF (reference sequence). The CDR3 length is 16 residues. CDR3 sequence reads: CATSRAPLRGANVLTF. CDR3 DNA: TGTGCCACCAGCAGAGCCCCCCTACGTGGGGCCAACGTCCTGACTTTC.

Turning to this clone: This may arise from a read error, as a much more abundant clone is one base away. This chain links TRBV2 with TRBJ2-5; D may be TRBD1 (5 bases). The V end was cut by 5 bases, the J end by 2 bases, with 9 bases between. The CDR3 length is 13 residues. CDR1 and CDR2 from the germline V gene are SNHLY and FYNNEI. As DNA, the CDR3 is TGTGCCAGCAGTCAGGACAAACAAGAGACCCAGTACTTC. As protein: CASSQDKQETQYF.

This chain uses TRBV5-5 with TRBJ2-1, with D uncertain. The CDR3 is made up of 16 amino acids. Germline CDR1 and CDR2: SGHKS and YYEKEE (reference sequence). Trimming took off 0 bases at V and 4 bases at J, with 14 bases between the two ends. The CDR3: CASSLVPAQTYNEQFF. In nucleotides, the CDR3 is TGTGCCAGCAGCTTGGTCCCGGCCCAAACATACAATGAGCAGTTCTTC.

The chain links TRBV28 to TRBJ2-3; 8 bases align to TRBD2. From germline, CDR1 is MDHEN and CDR2 SYDVKM. J lost 10 bases, V lost 5 bases, and 17 bases had no gene match. This CDR3 contains 16 residues. DNA for the CDR3: TGTGCCAGCAGTCCCGACCAGCGGGAGACCTTCGTTTCGCAGTATTTT. Its translation: CASSPDQRETFVSQYF. Based on the CDR3 plus reference TRBV28 and TRBJ2-3, the full variable domain is DVKVTQSSRYLVKRTGEKVFLECVQDMDHENMFWYRQDPGLGLRLIYFSYDVKMKEKGDIPEGYSVSREKKERFSLILESASTNQTSMYLCASSPDQRETFVSQYFGPGTRLTVL.

This chain connects TRBV7-9 to TRBJ2-3, with 9 positions matching TRBD1. Germline V gene lookup returns CDR1 SEHNR and CDR2 FQNEAQ (reference sequence). This CDR3 region has 16 residues. V gave up 0 bases and J gave up 6 bases; unmatched junction bases: 7. This chain's CDR3 is CASSLARGQGGDTQYF. The DNA of the CDR3 is TGTGCCAGCAGCTTAGCAAGGGGACAGGGAGGGGATACGCAGTATTTT. The complete variable domain, with remaining parts taken from reference TRBV7-9 and TRBJ2-3, reads DTGVSQNPRHKITKRGQNVTFRCDPISEHNRLYWYRQTLGQGPEFLTYFQNEAQLEKSRLLSDRFSAERPKGSFSTLEIQRTEQGDSAMYLCASSLARGQGGDTQYFGPGTRLTVL.